Sequencing of this TCR beta chain was carried out in a study of cytomegalovirus exposure and HLA in healthy donors. The study ran its PCR with 60 Vbeta and 13 Jbeta primers. Assay used: immunoSEQ multiplex PCR; TCRdb lists only in-frame clones, some missing. The sample has 170,000 or so clones, less than 85% seen once. CDR3 size: 15 residues. From germline, CDR1 is MNHEY and CDR2 SVGAGI. V was clipped by 2 bases and J by 3 bases, with 8 bases between them. This clone appeared a few times. This TCR came from a boy aged 5-17 years in good health and CMV-seronegative. This rearrangement joins TRBV6-5 to TRBJ2-6, with a possible D match to TRBD2 (5 bases). Sequencing was done on a sample of PBMCs. The CDR3: CASSYSSGGANVLTF. CDR3 nucleotide sequence: TGTGCCAGCAGTTACAGCAGCGGTGGGGCCAACGTCCTGACTTTC.